The 10 T cell receptor beta chains below were found in one sample sequenced in a study of blood T cell repertoires in COVID-19. Only in-frame clones appear in the TCRdb table, and some are missing; sequencing was by immunoSEQ multiplex PCR. This repertoire shows 120,000 to 150,000 clones, roughly 84% found once; its top ten account for approximately 9%. Sequences were obtained from peripheral blood. The origin of the receptors is a man between 25 and 39 years old with COVID-19, enrolled during active disease.

The rearrangement links TRBV29-1 to TRBJ1-1, with unresolved D. The CDR3 sequence is 11 residues long. Germline CDR1 and CDR2: SQVTM and ANQGSEA. Trimming took off 2 bases at V and 7 bases at J, with 8 bases between the two ends. The CDR3 reads CSVESYSEAFF. In DNA, the CDR3 is TGCAGCGTTGAAAGTTACAGTGAAGCTTTCTTT.

This clone appeared a few times. This chain uses TRBV15 with TRBJ2-3; D possibly corresponds to TRBD2 (6 bases). Germline V gene lookup returns CDR1 LNHNV and CDR2 YYDKDF (reference sequence). The V and J ends lost 5 bases and 6 bases respectively, with 18 bases between them. This CDR3 is 15 amino acids long. CDR3 sequence: CATSQVGGVRDTQYF. CDR3 sequence (DNA): TGTGCCACCAGCCAAGTGGGGGGAGTGCGGGATACGCAGTATTTT.

There are a few counts of this clone. This chain's CDR3 is CATAGNTGELFF. The CDR3 DNA reads as TGTGCCACCGCGGGGAACACCGGGGAGCTGTTTTTT. The V gene is TRBV10-3, the J gene TRBJ2-2; tentative D call: TRBD2 (5 bases). Per germline, CDR1 ENHRY and CDR2 SYGVKD. Trimming removed 10 bases from V and 1 base from J, with 7 bases in between. CDR3 size: 12 residues.

The V call is TRBV28, the J call TRBJ1-2, with 8 positions matching TRBD1. CDR1 MDHEN and CDR2 SYDVKM come from the germline V gene. After removal of 4 bases from V and 0 bases from J, the junction contained 13 bases not matched to a gene. This CDR3 comprises 18 residues. The CDR3 loop reads CASSSPGQERPANYGYTF. CDR3 nucleotides: TGTGCCAGCAGTTCCCCGGGACAGGAGCGTCCAGCTAACTATGGCTACACCTTC.

This chain links TRBV6-5 with TRBJ1-6; 9 bases map to TRBD1. CDR3 length: 14 amino acids. Germline lookup yields CDR1 MNHEY and CDR2 SVGAGI. The junction had 4 bases not matched to a gene; V was cut back by 5 bases and J by 8 bases. The CDR3 sequence: CASSPDRGDSPLHF. CDR3 nucleotides: TGTGCCAGCAGTCCGGACAGGGGTGATTCACCCCTCCACTTT.

This clone was found once. The chain is built from TRBV4-3 and TRBJ2-7; D may be TRBD1 (6 bases). The CDR3 runs to 16 residues. Germline V lookup: CDR1 LGHNA, CDR2 YSLEER. Trimming left V 0 bases short and J 3 bases short, with 15 bases between. The DNA for the CDR3 is TGCGCCAGCAGCCAAGAGACAGGCAGGGGCGGCTACGAGCAGTACTTC. Protein: CASSQETGRGGYEQYF.

V usage is TRBV2 and J usage is TRBJ2-7; 7 nucleotides align to TRBD2. The V gene end was trimmed by 7 bases and the J gene end by 2 bases; junction bases not matched to a gene: 8. The CDR3 is made up of 14 amino acids. CDR1 is SNHLY and CDR2 is FYNNEI in the germline V gene. The CDR3 sequence: CASMPSGRPYEQYF. The CDR3 region has the DNA TGTGCCAGCATGCCTAGCGGCAGGCCCTACGAGCAGTACTTC.

CDR3 sequence (DNA): TGTGCCAGTAGTATTAGCGGGAGGATGGCGTTTTACAATGAGCAGTTCTTC. Its protein is CASSISGRMAFYNEQFF. The chain combines TRBV19 with TRBJ2-1, with 10 positions matching TRBD2. CDR3 length equals 17 residues. CDR1 is LNHDA, CDR2 SQIVND, per germline (reference sequence). J lost 4 bases, V lost 3 bases, and 9 bases had no gene match.

The V and J genes are TRBV5-1 and TRBJ2-1, with a possible D match to TRBD2 (6 bases). The ends were cut back, 0 bases at V and 8 bases at J, with 12 bases in the middle. The germline V gene has CDR1 SGHRS and CDR2 YFSETQ. This CDR3 comprises 14 residues. The CDR3, as DNA: TGCGCCAGCAGCTTGGAAGGAGGGGTGGATGAGCAGTTCTTC. Translated: CASSLEGGVDEQFF.

V is TRBV7-2 and J is TRBJ2-3; possible D gene TRBD2, 6 bases. The V gene's germline CDR1 is SGHTA and CDR2 FQGNSA. V lost 1 base and J lost 1, with 9 bases in between. The CDR3 extends over 15 amino acids. The CDR3 loop reads CASSLEPSGTDTQYF. CDR3 coding DNA: TGTGCCAGCAGCTTAGAACCTAGCGGCACAGATACGCAGTATTTT.